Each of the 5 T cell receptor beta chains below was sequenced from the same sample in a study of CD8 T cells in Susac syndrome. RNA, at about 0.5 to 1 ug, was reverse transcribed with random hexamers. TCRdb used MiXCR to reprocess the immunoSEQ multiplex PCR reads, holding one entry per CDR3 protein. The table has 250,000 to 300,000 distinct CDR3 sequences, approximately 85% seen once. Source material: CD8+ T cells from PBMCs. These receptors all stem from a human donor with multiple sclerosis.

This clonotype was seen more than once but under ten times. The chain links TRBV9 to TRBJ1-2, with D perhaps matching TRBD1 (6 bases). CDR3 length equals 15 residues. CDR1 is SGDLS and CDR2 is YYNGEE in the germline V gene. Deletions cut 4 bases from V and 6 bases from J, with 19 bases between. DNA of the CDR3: TGTGCCAGCAGCCCAAGGGCAGGGGAATGGCATGGCTACACCTTC. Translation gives CASSPRAGEWHGYTF.

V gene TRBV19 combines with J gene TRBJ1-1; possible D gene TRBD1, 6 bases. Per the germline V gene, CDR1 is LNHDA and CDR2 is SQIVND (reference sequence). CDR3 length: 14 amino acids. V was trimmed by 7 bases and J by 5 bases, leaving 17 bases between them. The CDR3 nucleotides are TGTGCCAGTATACCCGGGGGGGCTGGGACTGAAGCTTTCTTT. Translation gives CASIPGGAGTEAFF.

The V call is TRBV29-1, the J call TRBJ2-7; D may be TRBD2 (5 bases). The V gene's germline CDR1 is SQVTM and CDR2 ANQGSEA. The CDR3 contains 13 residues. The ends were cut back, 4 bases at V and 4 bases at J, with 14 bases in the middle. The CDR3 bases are TGCAGCGTTGGGCTGGGAGAAGGGTACGAGCAGTACTTC. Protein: CSVGLGEGYEQYF.

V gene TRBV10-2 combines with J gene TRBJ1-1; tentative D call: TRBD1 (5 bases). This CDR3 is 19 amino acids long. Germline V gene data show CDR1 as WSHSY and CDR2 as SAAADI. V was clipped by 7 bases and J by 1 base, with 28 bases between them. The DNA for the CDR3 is TGCGCCAGCACCCAGGCACAGGATCGCCGCGGATCGGAGAACACTGAAGCTTTCTTT. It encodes CASTQAQDRRGSENTEAFF.

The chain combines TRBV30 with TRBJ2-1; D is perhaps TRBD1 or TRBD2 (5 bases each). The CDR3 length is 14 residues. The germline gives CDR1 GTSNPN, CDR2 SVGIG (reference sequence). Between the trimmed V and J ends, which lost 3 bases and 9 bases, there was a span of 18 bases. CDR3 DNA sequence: TGTGCCTGGAGGGGGGTAGCTGCTCTCGGTGAGCAGTTCTTC. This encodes CAWRGVAALGEQFF. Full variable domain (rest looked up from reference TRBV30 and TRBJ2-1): SQTIHQWPATLVQPVGSPLSLECTVEGTSNPNLYWYRQAAGRGLQLLFYSVGIGQISSEVPQNLSASRPQDRQFILSSKKLLLSDSGFYLCAWRGVAALGEQFFGPGTRLTVL.